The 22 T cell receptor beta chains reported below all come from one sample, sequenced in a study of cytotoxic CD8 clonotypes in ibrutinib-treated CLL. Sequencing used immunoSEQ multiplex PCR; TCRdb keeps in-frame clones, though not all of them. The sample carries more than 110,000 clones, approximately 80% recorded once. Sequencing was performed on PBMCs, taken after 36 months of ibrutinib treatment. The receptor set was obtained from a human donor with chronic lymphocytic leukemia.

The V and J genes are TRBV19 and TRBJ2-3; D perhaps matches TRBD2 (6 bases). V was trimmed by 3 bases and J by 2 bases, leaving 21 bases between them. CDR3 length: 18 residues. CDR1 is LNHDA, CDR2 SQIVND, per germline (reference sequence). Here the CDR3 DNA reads TGTGCCAGTAGTATCTCCCCCGACACCATACTAGCCACAGATACGCAGTATTTT. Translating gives CASSISPDTILATDTQYF.

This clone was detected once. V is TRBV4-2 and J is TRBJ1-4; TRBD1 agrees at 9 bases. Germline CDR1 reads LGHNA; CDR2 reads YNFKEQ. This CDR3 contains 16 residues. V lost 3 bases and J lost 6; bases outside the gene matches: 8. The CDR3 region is CASSQGPGTGYEKLFF. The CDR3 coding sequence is TGTGCCAGCAGCCAGGGTCCTGGGACAGGGTATGAAAAACTGTTTTTT.

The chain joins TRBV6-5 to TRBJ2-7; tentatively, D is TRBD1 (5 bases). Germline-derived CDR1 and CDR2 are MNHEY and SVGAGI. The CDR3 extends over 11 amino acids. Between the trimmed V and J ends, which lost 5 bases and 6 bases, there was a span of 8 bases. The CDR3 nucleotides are TGTGCCAGCAGTCAGGGTCCCGAGCAGTACTTC. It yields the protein CASSQGPEQYF.

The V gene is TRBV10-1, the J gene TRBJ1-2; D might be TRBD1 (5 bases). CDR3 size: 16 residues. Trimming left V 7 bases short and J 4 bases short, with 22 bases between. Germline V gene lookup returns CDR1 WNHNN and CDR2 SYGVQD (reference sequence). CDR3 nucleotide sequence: TGCGCCAGCAACCGGGACGCATGGATAAGACGCTATGGCTACACCTTC. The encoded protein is CASNRDAWIRRYGYTF.

The CDR3 protein is CASSAAGTNTGELFF. The CDR3 coding sequence is TGTGCCAGTAGTGCTGCAGGAACGAACACCGGGGAGCTGTTTTTT. The rearrangement links TRBV19 to TRBJ2-2; D gene uncertain. Per the germline V gene, CDR1 is LNHDA and CDR2 is SQIVND (reference sequence). Trimming shortened V by 5 bases and J by 0 bases, and 10 bases separated the two germline ends. The CDR3 length is 15 residues.

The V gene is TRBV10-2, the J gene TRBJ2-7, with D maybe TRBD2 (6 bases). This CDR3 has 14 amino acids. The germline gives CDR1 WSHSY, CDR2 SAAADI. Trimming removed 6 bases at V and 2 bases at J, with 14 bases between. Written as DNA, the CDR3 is TGCGCCAGCAGCAAATCCGGGGGTCCCTACGAGCAGTACTTC. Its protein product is CASSKSGGPYEQYF.

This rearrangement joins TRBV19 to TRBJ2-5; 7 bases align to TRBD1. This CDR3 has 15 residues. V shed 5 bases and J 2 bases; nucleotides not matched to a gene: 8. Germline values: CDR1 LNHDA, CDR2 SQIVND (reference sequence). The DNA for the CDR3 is TGTGCCAGTAGTCCCAGGGGGACAACTCAAGAGACCCAGTACTTC. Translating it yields CASSPRGTTQETQYF.

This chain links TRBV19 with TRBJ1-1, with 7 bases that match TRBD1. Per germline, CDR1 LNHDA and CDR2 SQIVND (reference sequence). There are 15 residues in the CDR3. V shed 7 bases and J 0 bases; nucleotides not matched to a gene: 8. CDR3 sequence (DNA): TGTGCCAGTATTGAAAACAGGGGAATGAACACTGAAGCTTTCTTT. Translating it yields CASIENRGMNTEAFF.

CDR3 sequence: CASSPGPGEQYF. The CDR3 DNA reads as TGTGCCAGCAGCCCCGGCCCGGGGGAGCAGTACTTC. The chain joins TRBV9 to TRBJ2-7, with D perhaps matching TRBD2 (5 bases). Germline CDR1 and CDR2: SGDLS and YYNGEE. The CDR3 sequence is 12 residues long. The V end was cut by 4 bases, the J end by 7 bases, with 12 bases between. Full variable domain (remainder filled in from reference TRBV9 and TRBJ2-7): DSGVTQTPKHLITATGQRVTLRCSPRSGDLSVYWYQQSLDQGLQFLIQYYNGEERAKGNILERFSAQQFPDLHSELNLSSLELGDSALYFCASSPGPGEQYFGPGTRLTVT.

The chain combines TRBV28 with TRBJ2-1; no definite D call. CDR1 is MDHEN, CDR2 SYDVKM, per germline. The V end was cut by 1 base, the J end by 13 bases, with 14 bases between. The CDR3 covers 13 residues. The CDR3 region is CASSLSTTPPQFF. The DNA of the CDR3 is TGTGCCAGCAGTTTATCTACTACTCCCCCTCAGTTCTTC.

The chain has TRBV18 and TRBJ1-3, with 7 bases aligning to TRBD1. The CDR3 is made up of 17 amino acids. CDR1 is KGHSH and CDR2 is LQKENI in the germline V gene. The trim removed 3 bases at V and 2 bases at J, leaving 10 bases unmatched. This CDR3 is CASSPREGAGTGNTIYF. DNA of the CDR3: TGTGCCAGCTCACCTAGAGAGGGGGCCGGGACTGGAAACACCATATATTTT.

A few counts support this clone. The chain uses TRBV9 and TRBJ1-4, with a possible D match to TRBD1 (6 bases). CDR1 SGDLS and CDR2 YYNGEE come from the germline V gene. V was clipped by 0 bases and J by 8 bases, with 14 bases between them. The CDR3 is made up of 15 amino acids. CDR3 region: CASSVGIGGLEKLFF. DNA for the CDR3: TGTGCCAGCAGCGTAGGGATCGGGGGCCTCGAAAAACTGTTTTTT. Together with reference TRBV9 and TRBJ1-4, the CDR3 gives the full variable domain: DSGVTQTPKHLITATGQRVTLRCSPRSGDLSVYWYQQSLDQGLQFLIQYYNGEERAKGNILERFSAQQFPDLHSELNLSSLELGDSALYFCASSVGIGGLEKLFFGSGTQLSVL.

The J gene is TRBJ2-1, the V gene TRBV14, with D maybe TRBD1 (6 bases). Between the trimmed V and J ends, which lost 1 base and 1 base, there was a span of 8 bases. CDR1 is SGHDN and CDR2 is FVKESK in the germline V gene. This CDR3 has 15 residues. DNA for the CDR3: TGTGCCAGCAGCCAAGGGGGGACATCCTACAATGAGCAGTTCTTC. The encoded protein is CASSQGGTSYNEQFF.

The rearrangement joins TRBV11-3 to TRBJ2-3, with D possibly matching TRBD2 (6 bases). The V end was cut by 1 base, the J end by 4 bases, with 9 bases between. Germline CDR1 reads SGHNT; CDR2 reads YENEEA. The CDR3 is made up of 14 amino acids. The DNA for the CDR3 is TGTGCCAGCAGCTTAGCGGGAGTGGCAGATACGCAGTATTTT. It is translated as CASSLAGVADTQYF.

DNA for the CDR3: TGTGCCATCAGTGGGGGACAGGCCAATGGGGGCTACACCTTC. Its protein is CAISGGQANGGYTF. The V gene is TRBV10-3, the J gene TRBJ1-2; 8 bases line up with TRBD1. The CDR3 sequence is 14 residues long. CDR1 ENHRY and CDR2 SYGVKD come from the germline V gene. Losses at the gene ends were 4 bases for V and 8 bases for J; bases not matched to a gene: 9.

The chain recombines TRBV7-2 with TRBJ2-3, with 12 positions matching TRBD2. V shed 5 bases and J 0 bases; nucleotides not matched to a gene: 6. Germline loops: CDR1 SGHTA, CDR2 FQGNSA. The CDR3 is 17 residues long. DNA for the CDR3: TGTGCCAGCAGCCCGAGACTAGCGGGAGCTAGCACAGATACGCAGTATTTT. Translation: CASSPRLAGASTDTQYF.

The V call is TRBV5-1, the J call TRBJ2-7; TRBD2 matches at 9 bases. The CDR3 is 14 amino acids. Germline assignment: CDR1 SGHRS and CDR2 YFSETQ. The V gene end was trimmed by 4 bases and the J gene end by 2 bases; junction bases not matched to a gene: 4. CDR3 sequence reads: CASSISGGTYEQYF. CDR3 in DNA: TGCGCCAGCAGCATTAGCGGGGGCACCTACGAGCAGTACTTC.

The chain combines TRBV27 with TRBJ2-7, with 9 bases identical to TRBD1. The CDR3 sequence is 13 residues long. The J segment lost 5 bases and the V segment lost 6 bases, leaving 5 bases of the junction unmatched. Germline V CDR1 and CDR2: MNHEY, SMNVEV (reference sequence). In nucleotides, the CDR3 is TGTGCCAGCAGCCCCGACAGGGGGGACGAGCAGTACTTC. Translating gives CASSPDRGDEQYF.

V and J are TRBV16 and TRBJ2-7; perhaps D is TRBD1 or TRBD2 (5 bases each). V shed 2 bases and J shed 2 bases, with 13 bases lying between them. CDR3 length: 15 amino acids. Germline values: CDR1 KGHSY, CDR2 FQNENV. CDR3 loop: CASSQMGVSPYEQYF. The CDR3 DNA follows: TGTGCCAGCAGCCAAATGGGGGTATCGCCCTACGAGCAGTACTTC.

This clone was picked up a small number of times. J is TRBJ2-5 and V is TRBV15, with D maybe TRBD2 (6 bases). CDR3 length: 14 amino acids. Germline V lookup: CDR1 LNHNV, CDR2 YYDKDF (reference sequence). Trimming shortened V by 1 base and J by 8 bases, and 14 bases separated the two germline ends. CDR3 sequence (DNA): TGTGCCACCAGCAGAGTAGCGGACAAGAGAACCCAGTACTTC. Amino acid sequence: CATSRVADKRTQYF.

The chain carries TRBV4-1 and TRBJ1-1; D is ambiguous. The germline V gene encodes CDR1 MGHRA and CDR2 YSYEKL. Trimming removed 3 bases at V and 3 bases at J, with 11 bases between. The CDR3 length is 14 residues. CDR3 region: CASSHKYTYTEAFF. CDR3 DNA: TGCGCCAGCAGCCACAAGTACACCTACACTGAAGCTTTCTTT.

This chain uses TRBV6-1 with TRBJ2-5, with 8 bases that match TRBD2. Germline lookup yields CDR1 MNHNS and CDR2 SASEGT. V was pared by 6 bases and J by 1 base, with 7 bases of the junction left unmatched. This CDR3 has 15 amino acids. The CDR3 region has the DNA TGTGCCAGCAGGGGTAGCGGGGTCATCCAAGAGACCCAGTACTTC. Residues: CASRGSGVIQETQYF.